Sequencing of this T cell receptor (beta chain) was carried out in a study of T cell responses to AZD1222 COVID-19 vaccine. V lost 6 bases and J 0 bases, leaving 11 bases between the germline ends. The V gene's germline CDR1 is MDHEN and CDR2 SYDVKM. This CDR3 has 14 amino acids. Study conclusions and caveats: Seropositive AZD1222 recipients at baseline numbered only five or six. The study found Spike-specific TCR breadth and depth rose after two AZD1222 doses.

Comment on this clone: Its antigen is currently unknown.

Sequencing used immunoSEQ multiplex PCR; TCRdb keeps in-frame clones, though not all of them. The profile shows more than 85,000 clones, about 78% of them singletons. The chain recombines TRBV28 with TRBJ1-1; D gene uncertain. The source was peripheral blood, collected on day 0 of AZD1222 vaccination. This sequence originates from an adult in good health. The chain's CDR3 is CASSNGAMNTEAFF. CDR3 DNA sequence: TGTGCCAGCAGCAACGGCGCTATGAACACTGAAGCTTTCTTT. The full variable domain, in which reference TRBV28 and TRBJ1-1 provide the parts outside the CDR3, is DVKVTQSSRYLVKRTGEKVFLECVQDMDHENMFWYRQDPGLGLRLIYFSYDVKMKEKGDIPEGYSVSREKKERFSLILESASTNQTSMYLCASSNGAMNTEAFFGQGTRLTVV.